The 16 T cell receptor beta chains below come from one sample, sequenced in a study of blood T cell repertoires in COVID-19. Clones were read by immunoSEQ multiplex PCR, and TCRdb kept only the in-frame ones, dropping some. The data show 200,000 to 250,000 clones, approximately 87% seen once. The sample was peripheral blood. The receptors were sampled from a woman between 45 and 60 years old with acute or convalescent COVID-19.

This chain uses TRBV11-3 with TRBJ2-7; D remains ambiguous. This CDR3 region has 15 residues. Germline V gene lookup returns CDR1 SGHNT and CDR2 YENEEA. The V end lost 2 bases, the J end lost 2 bases, and 13 bases lay between the germline ends. The CDR3 sequence is CASSLRSGSTYEQYF. In DNA form, the CDR3 reads TGTGCCAGCAGCTTACGTTCTGGCAGTACCTACGAGCAGTACTTC.

This sequence joins TRBV7-2 and TRBJ2-2; TRBD2 agrees at 8 bases. This CDR3 is built from 13 residues. Looked up from germline, CDR1 is SGHTA and CDR2 is FQGNSA. With 11 bases clipped from V and 7 bases from J, the junction kept 9 bases outside the gene matches. The CDR3 loop reads CAAGERESGELFF. As DNA, the CDR3 is TGTGCCGCAGGGGAGCGGGAGAGCGGGGAGCTGTTTTTT.

CDR3 in DNA: TGTGCCAGCAGTGACCTTGATACGCAGTATTTT. The encoded protein is CASSDLDTQYF. This rearrangement joins TRBV6-1 to TRBJ2-3, with unresolved D. The length of the CDR3 is 11 residues. CDR1 MNHNS and CDR2 SASEGT come from the germline V gene. V was clipped by 3 bases and J by 6 bases, with 4 bases between them.

The J gene is TRBJ2-3, the V gene TRBV11-3; no clear D. The CDR3 is 12 residues long. Trimming took off 3 bases at V and 5 bases at J, with 6 bases between the two ends. Germline CDR1 and CDR2: SGHNT and YENEEA. CDR3 nucleotide sequence: TGTGCCAGCAGCTTTAATCTAGATACGCAGTATTTT. Protein product: CASSFNLDTQYF. Looking up the rest from reference TRBV11-3 and TRBJ2-3 gives the full variable domain: EAGVVQSPRYKIIEKKQPVAFWCNPISGHNTLYWYLQNLGQGPELLIRYENEEAVDDSQLPKDRFSAERLKGVDSTLKIQPAELGDSAVYLCASSFNLDTQYFGPGTRLTVL.

The chain employs TRBV12-5 and TRBJ1-5; D unclear. This CDR3 comprises 11 residues. Looked up from germline, CDR1 is LGHNT and CDR2 is FRNRAP. Deletions cut 5 bases from V and 4 bases from J, with 3 bases between. CDR3: CASGHNQPQHF. The CDR3 region has the DNA TGTGCTAGTGGTCATAATCAGCCCCAGCATTTT.

To note about this clone: Other DNA variants within this sample encode the same CDR3. The J gene is TRBJ1-2, the V gene TRBV12-3 or TRBV12-4; tentatively, D is TRBD1 (5 bases). There are 13 residues in the CDR3. Trimming shortened V by 5 bases and J by 4 bases, and 11 bases separated the two germline ends. The CDR3: CASSPSGGYGYTF. As DNA, the CDR3 is TGTGCCAGCAGTCCGTCGGGGGGCTATGGCTACACCTTC.

This chain uses TRBV6-6 with TRBJ1-1, with a weak D call TRBD1 (5 bases). Deletions cut 5 bases from V and 7 bases from J, with 14 bases between. Germline V CDR1 and CDR2: MNHNY, SVGAGI (reference sequence). The CDR3 has 13 residues. CDR3 DNA: TGTGCCAGCAGTACCCGGGGGTTTAATGAAGCTTTCTTT. Residues: CASSTRGFNEAFF.

This clone was seen just once. The chain joins TRBV7-2 to TRBJ1-1; perhaps TRBD1 as D (6 bases). The V gene lost 5 bases and the J gene lost 0 bases, with 7 bases spanning the gap. The V gene's germline CDR1 is SGHTA and CDR2 FQGNSA. This CDR3 spans 13 amino acids. CDR3 region: CASSDRMNTEAFF. The CDR3 DNA sequence: TGTGCCAGCAGCGACAGGATGAACACTGAAGCTTTCTTT. The full variable domain, completed using reference TRBV7-2 and TRBJ1-1, is GAGVSQSPSNKVTEKGKDVELRCDPISGHTALYWYRQSLGQGLEFLIYFQGNSAPDKSGLPSDRFSAERTGGSVSTLTIQRTQQEDSAVYLCASSDRMNTEAFFGQGTRLTVV.

This chain uses TRBV6-5 with TRBJ2-7; D gene ambiguous. Between the trimmed V and J ends, which lost 8 bases and 6 bases, there was a span of 11 bases. The CDR3 covers 11 residues. Germline CDR1 reads MNHEY; CDR2 reads SVGAGI. CDR3 coding DNA: TGTGCCAGCCGTAAAAACGGCGAGCAGTACTTC. Translated, it gives CASRKNGEQYF.

The chain combines TRBV7-9 with TRBJ2-1, with TRBD2 identical over 10 bases. V shed 5 bases and J 7 bases; nucleotides not matched to a gene: 8. Germline CDR1 and CDR2: SEHNR and FQNEAQ (reference sequence). The CDR3 loop spans 15 amino acids. This CDR3 is CASSTTSGYENEQFF. In nucleotides, the CDR3 is TGTGCCAGCAGCACGACTAGCGGGTATGAAAATGAGCAGTTCTTC.

The CDR3 nucleotides read TGTGCCAGTAGTATAGATTCTCGGGGAATAGGGAGGAACATTCAGTACTTC. Amino acids: CASSIDSRGIGRNIQYF. The genes are TRBV19 and TRBJ2-4; a weak D match, TRBD2 (6 bases). The germline gives CDR1 LNHDA, CDR2 SQIVND (reference sequence). The CDR3 is made up of 17 amino acids. V lost 0 bases to trimming and J lost 7 bases, with 19 bases between them.

This clone occurred once. The chain combines TRBV19 with TRBJ1-2, with D tentatively TRBD1 (5 bases). The V end lost 8 bases, the J end lost 4 bases, and 11 bases lay between the germline ends. Looked up from germline, CDR1 is LNHDA and CDR2 is SQIVND (reference sequence). The CDR3 contains 12 residues. CDR3 in amino acids: CASWEGTYGYTF. The CDR3 DNA follows: TGTGCCAGTTGGGAGGGGACCTATGGCTACACCTTC.

The chain is built from TRBV9 and TRBJ2-1, with a possible D match to TRBD2 (6 bases). V was clipped by 0 bases and J by 10 bases, with 14 bases between them. The CDR3 contains 14 residues. Germline V lookup: CDR1 SGDLS, CDR2 YYNGEE. CDR3 sequence reads: CASSVVWRGGEQFF. CDR3 DNA: TGTGCCAGCAGCGTAGTATGGAGGGGAGGCGAGCAGTTCTTC.

V and J are TRBV27 and TRBJ2-2, with no clear D. Germline V lookup: CDR1 MNHEY, CDR2 SMNVEV (reference sequence). The CDR3 is 12 residues long. V was trimmed by 3 bases and J by 6 bases, leaving 5 bases between them. The CDR3 loop is CASSFYPGELFF. The CDR3 bases are TGTGCCAGCAGTTTCTACCCCGGGGAGCTGTTTTTT.

The V call is TRBV27, the J call TRBJ1-1; 10 bases fit TRBD1. This CDR3 has 16 amino acids. CDR1 is MNHEY, CDR2 SMNVEV, per germline (reference sequence). Losses at the gene ends were 3 bases for V and 0 bases for J; bases not matched to a gene: 4. The CDR3 loop is CASSLTGGLMNTEAFF. The CDR3 DNA reads TGTGCCAGCAGTTTGACAGGGGGCTTGATGAACACTGAAGCTTTCTTT.

The rearrangement joins TRBV5-6 to TRBJ2-1; maybe TRBD1 (5 bases). Per germline, CDR1 SGHDT and CDR2 YYEEEE. The CDR3 spans 14 residues. V lost 4 bases and J lost 4, with 12 bases in between. CDR3 nucleotides: TGTGCCAGCAGCCCCCTATCAGGGTACAATGAGCAGTTCTTC. Its protein product is CASSPLSGYNEQFF. The whole variable domain, filled in from reference TRBV5-6 and TRBJ2-1, reads DAGVTQSPTHLIKTRGQQVTLRCSPKSGHDTVSWYQQALGQGPQFIFQYYEEEERQRGNFPDRFSGHQFPNYSSELNVNALLLGDSALYLCASSPLSGYNEQFFGPGTRLTVL.